This TCR beta chain was documented in a study of OX40 agonist ivuxolimab in advanced cancers. As for the study in general: Three dose-escalation patients had partial responses: one with hepatocellular carcinoma and two with cutaneous melanoma.

People who had autoimmune disease history or systemic immunosuppression were excluded. Profiled with immunoSEQ multiplex PCR; TCRdb holds only in-frame clones, not every one. The repertoire has over 75,000 clones, 75% to 95% of them found once; the top ten carry about 0.45%. V was clipped by 0 bases and J by 7 bases, with 10 bases between them. The CDR3 is 14 amino acids. Germline CDR1 SGHDT, CDR2 YYEEEE. The clonotype originates from an adult with an advanced solid tumor such as melanoma, head and neck, liver or kidney cancer. V usage is TRBV5-6 and J usage is TRBJ1-4; D ambiguous. Here the sequenced sample was CD4+ or CD8+ T cells sorted from blood, taken in a trial of the OX40 agonist ivuxolimab. DNA for the CDR3: TGTGCCAGCAGCTTGGGAGGGATGAGTGAAAAACTGTTTTTT. It yields the protein CASSLGGMSEKLFF.